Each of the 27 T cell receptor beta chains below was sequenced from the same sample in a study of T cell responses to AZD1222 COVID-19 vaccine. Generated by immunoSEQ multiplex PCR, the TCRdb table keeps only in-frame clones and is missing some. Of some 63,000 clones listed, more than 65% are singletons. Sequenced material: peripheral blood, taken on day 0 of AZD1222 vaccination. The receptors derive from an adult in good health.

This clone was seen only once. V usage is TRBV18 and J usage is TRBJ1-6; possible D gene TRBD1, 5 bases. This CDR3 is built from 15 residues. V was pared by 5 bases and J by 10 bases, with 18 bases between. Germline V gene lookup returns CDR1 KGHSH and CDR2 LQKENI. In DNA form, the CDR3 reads TGTGCCAGCTCATCAATCGCGGGGGTTTGGTCACCCCTCCACTTT. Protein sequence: CASSSIAGVWSPLHF.

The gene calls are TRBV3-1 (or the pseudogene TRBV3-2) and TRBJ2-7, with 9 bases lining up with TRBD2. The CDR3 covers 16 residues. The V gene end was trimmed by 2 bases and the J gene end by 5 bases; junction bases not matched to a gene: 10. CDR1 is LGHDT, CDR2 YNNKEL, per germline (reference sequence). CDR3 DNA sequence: TGTGCCAGCAGCCAACGAGGGGTGCGGGAGGGACACGAGCAGTACGTC. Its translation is CASSQRGVREGHEQYV.

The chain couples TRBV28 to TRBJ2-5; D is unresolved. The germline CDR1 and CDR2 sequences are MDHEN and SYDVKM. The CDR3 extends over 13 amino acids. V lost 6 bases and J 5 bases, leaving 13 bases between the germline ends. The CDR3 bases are TGTGCCAGCAGCCCTCCCAGGACCGAGACCCAGTACTTC. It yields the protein CASSPPRTETQYF.

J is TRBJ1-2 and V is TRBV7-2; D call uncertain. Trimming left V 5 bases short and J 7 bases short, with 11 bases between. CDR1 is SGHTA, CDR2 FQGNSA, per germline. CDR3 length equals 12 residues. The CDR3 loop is CASSGRTSGYTF. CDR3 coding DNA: TGTGCCAGCAGCGGGCGGACGTCTGGCTACACCTTC.

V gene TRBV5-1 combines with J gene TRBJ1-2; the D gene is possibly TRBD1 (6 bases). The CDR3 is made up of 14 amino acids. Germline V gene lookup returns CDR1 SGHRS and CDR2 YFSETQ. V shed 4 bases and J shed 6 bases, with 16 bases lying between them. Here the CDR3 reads CASSRDIWTHGYTF. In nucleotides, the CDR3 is TGCGCCAGCAGCCGGGACATCTGGACCCATGGCTACACCTTC.

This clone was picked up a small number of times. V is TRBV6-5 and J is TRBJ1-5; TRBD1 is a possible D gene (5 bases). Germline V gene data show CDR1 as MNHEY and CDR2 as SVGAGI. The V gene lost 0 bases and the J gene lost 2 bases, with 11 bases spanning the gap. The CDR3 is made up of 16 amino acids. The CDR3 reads CASSYSPFRGNQPQHF. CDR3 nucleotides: TGTGCCAGCAGTTACTCGCCGTTCAGGGGCAATCAGCCCCAGCATTTT.

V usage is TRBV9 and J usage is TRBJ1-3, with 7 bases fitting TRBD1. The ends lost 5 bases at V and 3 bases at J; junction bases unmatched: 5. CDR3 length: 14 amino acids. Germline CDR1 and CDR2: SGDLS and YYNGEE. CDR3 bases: TGTGCCAGCAGGGGGACAGCCGGTGGAAACACCATATATTTT. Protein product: CASRGTAGGNTIYF.

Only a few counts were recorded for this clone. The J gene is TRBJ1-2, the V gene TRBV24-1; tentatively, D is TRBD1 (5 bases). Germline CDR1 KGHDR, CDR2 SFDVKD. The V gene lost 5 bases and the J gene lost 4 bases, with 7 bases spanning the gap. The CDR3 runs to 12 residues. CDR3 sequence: CATSGDSYGYTF. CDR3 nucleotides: TGTGCCACCAGTGGCGACAGCTATGGCTACACCTTC.

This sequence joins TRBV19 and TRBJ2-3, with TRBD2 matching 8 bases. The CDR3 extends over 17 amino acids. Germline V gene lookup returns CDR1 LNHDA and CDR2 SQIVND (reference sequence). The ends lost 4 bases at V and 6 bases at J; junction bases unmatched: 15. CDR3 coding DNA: TGTGCCAGTAGTACGGCGGATCTAAGCGGGAGTAAGGATACGCAGTATTTT. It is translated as CASSTADLSGSKDTQYF.

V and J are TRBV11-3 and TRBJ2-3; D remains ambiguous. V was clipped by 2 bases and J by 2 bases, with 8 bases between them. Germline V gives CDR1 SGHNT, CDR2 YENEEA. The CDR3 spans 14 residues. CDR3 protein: CASSLRANTDTQYF. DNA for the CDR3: TGTGCCAGCAGCTTACGAGCGAACACAGATACGCAGTATTTT.

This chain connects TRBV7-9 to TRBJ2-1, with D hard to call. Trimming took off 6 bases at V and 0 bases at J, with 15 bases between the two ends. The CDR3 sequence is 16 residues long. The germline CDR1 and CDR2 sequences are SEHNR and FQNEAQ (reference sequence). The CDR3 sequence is CASSRLTRSSYNEQFF. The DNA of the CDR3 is TGTGCCAGCAGTCGTTTGACCCGTAGCTCCTACAATGAGCAGTTCTTC.

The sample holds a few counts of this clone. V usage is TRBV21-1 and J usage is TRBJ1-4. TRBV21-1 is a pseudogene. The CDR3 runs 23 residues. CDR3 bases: TGTGCCAGCAGCAAAATTAATGGGGGGACGTCGGGTCCGGCCCCGTCCTGTAATGAAAAACTGTTTTTT. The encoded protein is CASSKINGGTSGPAPSCNEKLFF.

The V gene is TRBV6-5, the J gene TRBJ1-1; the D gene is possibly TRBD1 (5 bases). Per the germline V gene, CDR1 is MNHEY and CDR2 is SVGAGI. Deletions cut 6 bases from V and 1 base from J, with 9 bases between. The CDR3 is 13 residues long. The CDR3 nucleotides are TGTGCCAGCAGAGACAGTGGGAACACTGAAGCTTTCTTT. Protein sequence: CASRDSGNTEAFF.

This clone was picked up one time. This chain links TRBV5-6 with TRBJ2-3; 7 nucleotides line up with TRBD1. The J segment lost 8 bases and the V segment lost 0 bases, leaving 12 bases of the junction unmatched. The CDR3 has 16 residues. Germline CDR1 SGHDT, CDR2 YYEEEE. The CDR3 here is CASSLAGTAILITQYF. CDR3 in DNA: TGTGCCAGCAGCTTGGCCGGGACAGCCATCCTGATTACGCAGTATTTT.

The CDR3 DNA sequence: TGTGCCAGCAGCTTAGAGGGGGGCTTGGGAGGCTACACCTTC. Protein: CASSLEGGLGGYTF. The chain is built from TRBV7-9 and TRBJ1-2; D is perhaps TRBD1 (6 bases). V lost 1 base and J 8 bases, leaving 14 bases between the germline ends. There are 14 residues in the CDR3. Germline loops: CDR1 SEHNR, CDR2 FQNEAQ (reference sequence).

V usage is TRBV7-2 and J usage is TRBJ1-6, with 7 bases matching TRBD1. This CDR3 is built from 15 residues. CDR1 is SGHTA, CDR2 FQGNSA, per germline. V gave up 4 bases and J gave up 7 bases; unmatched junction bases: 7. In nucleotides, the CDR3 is TGTGCCAGCAGCTATTGGGGGGACAGAAATTCACCCCTCCACTTT. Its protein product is CASSYWGDRNSPLHF.

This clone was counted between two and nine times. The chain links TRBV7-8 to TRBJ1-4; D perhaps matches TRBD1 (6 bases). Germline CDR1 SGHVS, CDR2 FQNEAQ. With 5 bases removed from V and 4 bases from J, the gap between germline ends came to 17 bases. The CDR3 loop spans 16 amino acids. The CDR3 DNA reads TGTGCCAGCAGCATTAAGTGGGGGGCTGGTAATGAAAAACTGTTTTTT. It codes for CASSIKWGAGNEKLFF.

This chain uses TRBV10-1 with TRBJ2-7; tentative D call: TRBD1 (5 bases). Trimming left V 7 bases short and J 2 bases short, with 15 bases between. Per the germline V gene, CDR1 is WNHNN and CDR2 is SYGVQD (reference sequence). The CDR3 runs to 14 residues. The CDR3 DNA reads TGCGCCAGCAAAACGTACAGGTATGCCTACGAGCAGTACGTC. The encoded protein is CASKTYRYAYEQYV.

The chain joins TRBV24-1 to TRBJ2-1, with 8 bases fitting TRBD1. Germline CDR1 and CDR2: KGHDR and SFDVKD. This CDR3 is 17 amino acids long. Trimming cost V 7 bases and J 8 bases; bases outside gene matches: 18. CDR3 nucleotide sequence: TGTGCCACCAGGGCTCGATCTGGAACAGGGGGTGGCCATGAGCAGTTCTTC. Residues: CATRARSGTGGGHEQFF.

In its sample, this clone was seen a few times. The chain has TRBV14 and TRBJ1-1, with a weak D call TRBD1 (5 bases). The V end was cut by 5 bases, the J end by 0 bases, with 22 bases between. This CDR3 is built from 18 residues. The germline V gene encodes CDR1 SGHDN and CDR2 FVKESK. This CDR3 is CASSAPRGVEWMNTEAFF. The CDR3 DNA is TGTGCCAGCAGCGCTCCTCGGGGGGTGGAGTGGATGAACACTGAAGCTTTCTTT.

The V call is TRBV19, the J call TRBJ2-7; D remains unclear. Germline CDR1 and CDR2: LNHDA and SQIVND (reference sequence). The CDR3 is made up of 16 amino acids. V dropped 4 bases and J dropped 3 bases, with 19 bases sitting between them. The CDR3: CASSTQLGSWDYEQYF. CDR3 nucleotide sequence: TGTGCCAGTAGTACCCAATTGGGGTCCTGGGACTACGAGCAGTACTTC.

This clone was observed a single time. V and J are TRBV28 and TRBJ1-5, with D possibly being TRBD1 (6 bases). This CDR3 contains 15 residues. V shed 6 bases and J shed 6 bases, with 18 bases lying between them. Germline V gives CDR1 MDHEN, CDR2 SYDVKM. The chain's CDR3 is CASSPDRPEGQPQHF. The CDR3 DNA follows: TGTGCCAGCAGCCCTGACAGGCCCGAAGGTCAGCCCCAGCATTTT.

CDR3 DNA sequence: TGCGCCAGCAGCTTGTTGGGGGAGTTTGGCTACACCTTC. Encoded protein: CASSLLGEFGYTF. The chain employs TRBV5-1 and TRBJ1-2, with a weak D call TRBD1 (5 bases). The CDR3 length is 13 residues. From germline, CDR1 is SGHRS and CDR2 YFSETQ. Trimming removed 1 base at V and 7 bases at J, with 11 bases between. Full variable domain (remainder filled in from reference TRBV5-1 and TRBJ1-2): KAGVTQTPRYLIKTRGQQVTLSCSPISGHRSVSWYQQTPGQGLQFLFEYFSETQRNKGNFPGRFSGRQFSNSRSEMNVSTLELGDSALYLCASSLLGEFGYTFGSGTRLTVV.

The CDR3 nucleotides read TGTGCCAGCTCCCCAATCGGACAGGGGATCGCCGGGGAGCTGTTTTTT. Protein: CASSPIGQGIAGELFF. V and J are TRBV18 and TRBJ2-2; TRBD1 agrees at 9 bases. With V trimmed by 6 bases and J by 6 bases, 11 bases remained unmatched. The CDR3 covers 16 residues. CDR1 is KGHSH, CDR2 LQKENI, per germline.

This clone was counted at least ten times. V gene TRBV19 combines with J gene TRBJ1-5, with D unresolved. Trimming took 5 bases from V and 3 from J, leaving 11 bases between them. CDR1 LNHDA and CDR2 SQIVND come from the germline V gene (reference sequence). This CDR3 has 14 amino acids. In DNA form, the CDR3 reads TGTGCCAGTAGTCGGTGGCAGAACAATCAGCCCCAGCATTTT. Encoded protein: CASSRWQNNQPQHF. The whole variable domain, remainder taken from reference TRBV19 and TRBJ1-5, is DGGITQSPKYLFRKEGQNVTLSCEQNLNHDAMYWYRQDPGQGLRLIYYSQIVNDFQKGDIAEGYSVSREKKESFPLTVTSAQKNPTAFYLCASSRWQNNQPQHFGDGTRLSIL.

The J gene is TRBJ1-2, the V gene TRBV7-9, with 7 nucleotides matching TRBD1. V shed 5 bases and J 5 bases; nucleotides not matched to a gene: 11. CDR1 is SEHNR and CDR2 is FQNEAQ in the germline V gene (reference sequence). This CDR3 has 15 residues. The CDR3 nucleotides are TGTGCCAGCAGCATACAGGGGAATAGTCGGTATGGCTACACCTTC. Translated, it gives CASSIQGNSRYGYTF. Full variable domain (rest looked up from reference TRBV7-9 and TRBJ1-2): DTGVSQNPRHKITKRGQNVTFRCDPISEHNRLYWYRQTLGQGPEFLTYFQNEAQLEKSRLLSDRFSAERPKGSFSTLEIQRTEQGDSAMYLCASSIQGNSRYGYTFGSGTRLTVV.

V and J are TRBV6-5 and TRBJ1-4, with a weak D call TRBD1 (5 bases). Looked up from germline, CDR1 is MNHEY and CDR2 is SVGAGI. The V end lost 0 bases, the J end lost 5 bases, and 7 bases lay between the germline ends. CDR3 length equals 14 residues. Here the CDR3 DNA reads TGTGCCAGCAGTTACTCCGGGGGAAATGAAAAACTGTTTTTT. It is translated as CASSYSGGNEKLFF.